These 23 T cell receptor beta chains were sequenced from one sample in a study of T-cell reconstitution after alpha-beta-depleted transplantation in children. TCRbeta library construction was performed incorporating unique molecular identifiers. A single record per CDR3 protein comes from TCRdb applying MiXCR to the PCR reads. Of around 78,000 distinct CDR3 sequences in the sample, roughly an eighth were seen once. Sequences were derived from PBMCs, mostly from graft donor cells, sampled 180 days after TCRalphabeta/CD19-depleted stem cell transplant. These receptors all come from a male patient between 2 and 15 years old who had a stem cell transplant for acute lymphoblastic leukemia, so the T cells may come from the graft donor.

The chain joins TRBV7-8 to TRBJ2-3; maybe TRBD2 (5 bases). Germline V gene sequence: CDR1 SGHVS, CDR2 FQNEAQ. This CDR3 contains 16 residues. Trimming left V 5 bases short and J 0 bases short, with 15 bases between. The CDR3 protein is CASSRAGLLSTDTQYF. CDR3 bases: TGTGCCAGCAGCCGGGCAGGACTCCTAAGCACAGATACGCAGTATTTT.

The chain recombines TRBV25-1 with TRBJ1-6; 8 nucleotides match TRBD1. Germline values: CDR1 MGHDK, CDR2 SYGVNS. The V segment lost 5 bases and the J segment 6 bases; nucleotides outside the gene matches: 6. The CDR3 loop spans 15 amino acids. The CDR3 nucleotides are TGTGCCAGCAGTACCCGGACAGGGATTAATTCACCCCTCCACTTT. Translated, it gives CASSTRTGINSPLHF.

V is TRBV12-3 or TRBV12-4 and J is TRBJ1-1; tentatively, D is TRBD1 (5 bases). V was trimmed by 1 base and J by 4 bases, leaving 10 bases between them. The CDR3 runs 14 residues. The CDR3 is CASSLGLGGTEAFF. DNA for the CDR3: TGTGCCAGCAGTTTAGGGTTGGGGGGCACTGAAGCTTTCTTT.

The chain uses TRBV9 and TRBJ2-5; perhaps D is TRBD1 or TRBD2 (7 bases each). V lost 4 bases and J lost 4, with 20 bases in between. This CDR3 region has 16 residues. Looked up from germline, CDR1 is SGDLS and CDR2 is YYNGEE. CDR3 in amino acids: CASSSPRQGGRETQYF. CDR3 coding DNA: TGTGCCAGCAGCTCTCCGAGACAGGGAGGGCGAGAGACCCAGTACTTC.

This chain links TRBV6-5 with TRBJ1-4, with unresolved D. From germline, CDR1 is MNHEY and CDR2 SVGAGI. The CDR3 covers 14 residues. Trimming stripped 4 bases from V and 3 bases from J, with 9 bases between. CDR3 sequence (DNA): TGTGCCAGCAGTTCCATCGAAGCTAATGAAAAACTGTTTTTT. Amino acid sequence: CASSSIEANEKLFF.

This chain joins TRBV7-6 and TRBJ1-2; 9 nucleotides match TRBD1. The CDR3 totals 13 residues. With V trimmed by 4 bases and J by 7 bases, 4 bases remained unmatched. CDR1 is SGHVS, CDR2 FNYEAQ, per germline. Here the CDR3 reads CASSSGTGSGYTF. The CDR3 DNA reads TGTGCCAGCAGCTCCGGGACAGGGAGTGGCTACACCTTC.

J is TRBJ1-5 and V is TRBV19; the D is unclear. The V and J ends lost 7 bases and 0 bases respectively, with 10 bases between them. There are 14 residues in the CDR3. From germline, CDR1 is LNHDA and CDR2 SQIVND (reference sequence). The CDR3 nucleotides read TGTGCCAGTACGGGCCAGTATAGCAATCAGCCCCAGCATTTT. It yields the protein CASTGQYSNQPQHF.

This clonotype was counted at least ten times. The rearrangement joins TRBV20-1 to TRBJ2-3, with D tentatively TRBD2 (5 bases). Deletions cut 3 bases from V and 4 bases from J, with 8 bases between. This CDR3 region has 12 residues. Germline values: CDR1 DFQATT, CDR2 SNEGSKA (reference sequence). CDR3 coding DNA: TGCAGTGCTAGTGAGGGCCCAGATACGCAGTATTTT. This translates into CSASEGPDTQYF.

The chain carries TRBV18 and TRBJ2-7; tentative D call: TRBD1 (5 bases). This CDR3 region has 15 residues. In germline, CDR1 is KGHSH, CDR2 LQKENI. V was pared by 3 bases and J by 3 bases, with 15 bases between. CDR3 sequence reads: CASSPQETGGYEQYF. The CDR3 DNA follows: TGTGCCAGCTCACCCCAGGAAACAGGTGGCTACGAGCAGTACTTC.

This clonotype was seen just once. The gene calls are TRBV12-3 or TRBV12-4 and TRBJ1-6, with 7 positions matching TRBD1. Losses at the gene ends were 5 bases for V and 9 bases for J; bases not matched to a gene: 10. The CDR3 is made up of 15 amino acids. CDR3 nucleotide sequence: TGTGCCAGCAGTACTGACAGGGTAGGGAGTTCACCCCTCCACTTT. Its protein product is CASSTDRVGSSPLHF.

The chain is built from TRBV7-2 and TRBJ2-1, with no clear D. V shed 1 base and J shed 6 bases, with 7 bases lying between them. There are 13 residues in the CDR3. Germline CDR1 is SGHTA and CDR2 is FQGNSA. The CDR3 reads CASSLGLFNEQFF. The DNA for the CDR3 is TGTGCCAGCAGCTTAGGCCTTTTCAATGAGCAGTTCTTC.

This clonotype has just a few counts. The V call is TRBV20-1, the J call TRBJ1-2; the D is unclear. The CDR3 length is 12 residues. Germline V gives CDR1 DFQATT, CDR2 SNEGSKA (reference sequence). V was shortened by 4 bases and J by 7 bases, with 13 bases between the two germline ends. The CDR3 nucleotides are TGCAGTGCTAACCCGACAAAGAGTGGCTACACCTTC. Protein: CSANPTKSGYTF.

The chain employs TRBV29-1 and TRBJ2-7, with D perhaps assigned TRBD1 or TRBD2 (5 bases each). V lost 6 bases to trimming and J lost 6 bases, with 18 bases between them. CDR3 size: 13 residues. The V gene's germline CDR1 is SQVTM and CDR2 ANQGSEA. For the CDR3, the DNA is TGCAGCGTCGATAGAGAGGGGTCGACCGAGCAGTACTTC. Protein product: CSVDREGSTEQYF.

The V call is TRBV7-2, the J call TRBJ1-2, with D possibly matching TRBD1 (6 bases). There are 16 residues in the CDR3. Trimming shortened V by 5 bases and J by 7 bases, and 23 bases separated the two germline ends. CDR1 is SGHTA and CDR2 is FQGNSA in the germline V gene. CDR3 residues: CASSVGDDRRRTGYTF. The CDR3 DNA is TGTGCCAGCAGCGTTGGAGACGACAGGCGGCGAACTGGCTACACCTTC.

J is TRBJ2-5 and V is TRBV6-1; weak D call: TRBD1 (6 bases). CDR3 length equals 15 residues. CDR1 is MNHNS and CDR2 is SASEGT in the germline V gene. The V gene lost 4 bases and the J gene lost 2 bases, with 14 bases spanning the gap. The CDR3 protein is CASSGSPGQQETQYF. In DNA form, the CDR3 reads TGTGCCAGCAGTGGCTCCCCGGGACAACAAGAGACCCAGTACTTC.

The rearrangement joins TRBV12-3 or TRBV12-4 to TRBJ1-5; no clear D gene. The CDR3 extends over 14 amino acids. V lost 1 base and J lost 5, with 9 bases in between. The CDR3 spells CASSLVPADQPQHF. Written as DNA, the CDR3 is TGTGCCAGCAGTTTAGTCCCCGCGGATCAGCCCCAGCATTTT.

The V gene is TRBV27, the J gene TRBJ1-6; D gene ambiguous. Germline assignment: CDR1 MNHEY and CDR2 SMNVEV (reference sequence). CDR3 length: 12 residues. Trimming stripped 3 bases from V and 7 bases from J, with 4 bases between. CDR3 sequence reads: CASSFVNSPLHF. CDR3 coding DNA: TGTGCCAGCAGTTTTGTAAATTCACCCCTCCACTTT.

The chain recombines TRBV11-2 with TRBJ2-3; 9 nucleotides line up with TRBD2. There are 17 residues in the CDR3. CDR1 SGHAT and CDR2 FQNNGV come from the germline V gene. V dropped 0 bases and J dropped 2; count of bases not matched to a gene: 6. The DNA for the CDR3 is TGTGCCAGCAGCTTAGAAGGGCTAGCGGGGTACACAGATACGCAGTATTTT. Encoded protein: CASSLEGLAGYTDTQYF.

The chain is built from TRBV7-2 and TRBJ2-3; 7 bases match TRBD1. CDR1 and CDR2 (germline): SGHTA, FQGNSA. After removal of 5 bases from V and 7 bases from J, the junction contained 12 bases not matched to a gene. The CDR3 is made up of 15 amino acids. CDR3 amino acids: CASSLVGTERNTQYF. CDR3 coding DNA: TGTGCCAGCAGCCTGGTAGGGACAGAGAGGAATACGCAGTATTTT.

The sample holds a few counts of this clonotype. The rearrangement links TRBV12-3 or TRBV12-4 to TRBJ1-4; the D is unclear. There are 15 residues in the CDR3. V was trimmed by 3 bases and J by 0 bases, leaving 8 bases between them. Written as DNA, the CDR3 is TGTGCCAGCAGTTTGACGGTTGCAACTAATGAAAAACTGTTTTTT. Translated, it gives CASSLTVATNEKLFF.

The chain combines TRBV20-1 with TRBJ2-5; a weak D match, TRBD1 (5 bases). This CDR3 is 14 amino acids long. The ends were cut back, 6 bases at V and 3 bases at J, with 17 bases in the middle. Germline V gene data show CDR1 as DFQATT and CDR2 as SNEGSKA (reference sequence). CDR3 nucleotide sequence: TGCAGTGCCCTGGGGCTAGTCCCCGAAGAGACCCAGTACTTC. As protein: CSALGLVPEETQYF.

This chain connects TRBV7-2 to TRBJ2-5; 9 bases agree with TRBD2. Germline CDR1 and CDR2: SGHTA and FQGNSA. The CDR3 runs to 15 residues. After removal of 1 base from V and 5 bases from J, the junction contained 5 bases not matched to a gene. The CDR3 DNA follows: TGTGCCAGCAGCTTAGTTAGCGGGGGTAGGGAGACCCAGTACTTC. Its protein product is CASSLVSGGRETQYF. The full variable domain, completed using reference TRBV7-2 and TRBJ2-5, is GAGVSQSPSNKVTEKGKDVELRCDPISGHTALYWYRQSLGQGLEFLIYFQGNSAPDKSGLPSDRFSAERTGGSVSTLTIQRTQQEDSAVYLCASSLVSGGRETQYFGPGTRLLVL.

This CDR3 reads CASSMTGTSYGYTF. The CDR3 DNA reads TGTGCCAGTAGTATGACAGGGACGAGCTATGGCTACACCTTC. The rearrangement links TRBV19 to TRBJ1-2; 7 nucleotides line up with TRBD1. The length of the CDR3 is 14 residues. V was clipped by 3 bases and J by 4 bases; unmatched bases: 5. Germline CDR1 is LNHDA and CDR2 is SQIVND (reference sequence). The full variable domain, rest sourced from reference TRBV19 and TRBJ1-2, is DGGITQSPKYLFRKEGQNVTLSCEQNLNHDAMYWYRQDPGQGLRLIYYSQIVNDFQKGDIAEGYSVSREKKESFPLTVTSAQKNPTAFYLCASSMTGTSYGYTFGSGTRLTVV.